This T cell receptor beta chain was recorded in a study of cytomegalovirus exposure and HLA in healthy donors. Study at large: Approximately 85 million unique TCRs from HLA-typed donors made up an early data release.

Details on this clone: Its matching antigen is unknown.

The donors gave bone marrow, and they were healthy. Whole-study results and caveats: Across all donors, roughly uniform sequencing depth was an assumption of the presence/absence analyses. TCR beta V- and J-gene trimming was later associated with a missense DCLRE1C variant.

Trimming removed 3 bases at V and 4 bases at J, with 12 bases between. The V gene's germline CDR1 is LGHNA and CDR2 YNFKEQ. The CDR3 consists of 15 residues. PCR was performed using 60 Vbeta and 13 Jbeta primers. Profiled with immunoSEQ multiplex PCR; TCRdb holds only in-frame clones, not every one. The listing contains tens of thousands of clones. The chain has TRBV4-2 and TRBJ2-2, with D possibly being TRBD1 (5 bases). This receptor was obtained from a female donor in good health and CMV-seronegative. Sequenced material: PBMCs. In nucleotides, the CDR3 is TGTGCCAGCAGCCATGAAGGGGCAATCACCGGGGAGCTGTTTTTT. Amino acids: CASSHEGAITGELFF.